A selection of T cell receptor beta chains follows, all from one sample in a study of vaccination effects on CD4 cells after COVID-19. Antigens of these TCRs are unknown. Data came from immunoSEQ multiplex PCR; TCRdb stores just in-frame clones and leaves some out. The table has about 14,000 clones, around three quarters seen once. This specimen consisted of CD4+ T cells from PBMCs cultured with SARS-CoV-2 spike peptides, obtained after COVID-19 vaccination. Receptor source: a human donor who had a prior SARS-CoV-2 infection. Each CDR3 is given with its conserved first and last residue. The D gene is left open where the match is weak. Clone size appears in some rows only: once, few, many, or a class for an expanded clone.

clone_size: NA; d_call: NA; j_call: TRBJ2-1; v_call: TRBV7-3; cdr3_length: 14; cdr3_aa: CASSLGTHSNEQFF; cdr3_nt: TGTGCCAGCAGCCTGGGGACCCATTCCAATGAGCAGTTCTTC
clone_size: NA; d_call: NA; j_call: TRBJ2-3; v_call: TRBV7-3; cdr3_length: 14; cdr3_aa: CASSPGHTTDTQYF; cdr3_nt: TGTGCCAGCAGCCCTGGACACACCACAGATACGCAGTATTTT
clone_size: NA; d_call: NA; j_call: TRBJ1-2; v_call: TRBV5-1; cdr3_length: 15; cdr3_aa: CASSPIGQLYYGYTF; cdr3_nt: TGCGCCAGCAGCCCCATAGGGCAGCTATACTATGGCTACACCTTC
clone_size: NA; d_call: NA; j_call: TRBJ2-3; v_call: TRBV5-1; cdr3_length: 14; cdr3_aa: CASSLAGETDTQYF; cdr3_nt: TGCGCCAGCAGCTTGGCCGGTGAGACAGATACGCAGTATTTT
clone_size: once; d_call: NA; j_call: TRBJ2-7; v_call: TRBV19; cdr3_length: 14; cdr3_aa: CASSIELDTYEQYF; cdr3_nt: TGTGCCAGTAGTATAGAACTCGATACCTACGAGCAGTACTTC
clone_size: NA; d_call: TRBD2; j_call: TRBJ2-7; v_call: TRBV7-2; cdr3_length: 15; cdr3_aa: CASSPRSGVLYEQYF; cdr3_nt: TGTGCCAGCAGCCCCAGGAGCGGGGTCCTCTACGAGCAGTACTTC
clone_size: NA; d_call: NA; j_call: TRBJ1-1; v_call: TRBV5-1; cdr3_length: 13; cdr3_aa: CASSLVVDTEAFF; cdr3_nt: TGCGCCAGCAGCTTGGTAGTGGACACTGAAGCTTTCTTT
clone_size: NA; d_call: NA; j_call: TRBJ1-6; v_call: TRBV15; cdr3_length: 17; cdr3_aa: CATSRHIVAGRNSPLHF; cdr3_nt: TGTGCCACCAGCAGACATATTGTAGCAGGTCGGAATTCACCCCTCCACTTT
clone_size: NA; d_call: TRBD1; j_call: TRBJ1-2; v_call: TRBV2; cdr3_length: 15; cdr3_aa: CASSYTQGRNYGYTF; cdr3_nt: TGTGCCAGCAGTTATACACAGGGGAGGAACTATGGCTACACCTTC
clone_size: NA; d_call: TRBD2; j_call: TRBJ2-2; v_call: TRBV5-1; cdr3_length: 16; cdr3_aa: CASSLGLAGNTGELFF; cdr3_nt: TGCGCCAGCAGCTTGGGACTAGCGGGGAACACCGGGGAGCTGTTTTTT
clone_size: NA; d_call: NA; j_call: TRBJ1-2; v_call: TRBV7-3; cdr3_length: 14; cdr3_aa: CASSPLGGDDGYTF; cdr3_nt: TGTGCCAGCAGCCCTTTGGGGGGGGATGATGGCTACACCTTC
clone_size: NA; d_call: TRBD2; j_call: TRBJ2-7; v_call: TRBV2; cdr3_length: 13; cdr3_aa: CASSPTSQAEQYF; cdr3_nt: TGTGCCAGCAGTCCGACTAGCCAGGCTGAGCAGTACTTC
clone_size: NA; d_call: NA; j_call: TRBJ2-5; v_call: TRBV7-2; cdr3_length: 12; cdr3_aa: CASSFAGRVQYF; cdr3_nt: TGTGCCAGCAGCTTCGCGGGAAGGGTCCAGTACTTC
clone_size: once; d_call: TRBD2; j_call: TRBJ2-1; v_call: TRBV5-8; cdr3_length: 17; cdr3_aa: CASSLAETGTSYNEQFF; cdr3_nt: TGTGCCAGCAGCTTGGCGGAAACAGGGACTAGCTACAATGAGCAGTTCTTC
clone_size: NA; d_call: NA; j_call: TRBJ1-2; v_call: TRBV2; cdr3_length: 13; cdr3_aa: CASKSGFGGGYTF; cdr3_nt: TGTGCCAGCAAATCCGGGTTCGGCGGTGGCTACACCTTC
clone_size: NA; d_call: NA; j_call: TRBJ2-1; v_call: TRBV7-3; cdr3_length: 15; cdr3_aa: CASSPQGGHNNEQFF; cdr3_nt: TGTGCCAGCAGCCCCCAGGGGGGTCACAACAATGAGCAGTTCTTC
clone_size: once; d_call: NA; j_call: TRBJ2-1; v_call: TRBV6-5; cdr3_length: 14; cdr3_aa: CASSYYDERDEQFF; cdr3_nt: TGTGCCAGCAGTTACTATGACGAGAGGGATGAGCAGTTCTTC
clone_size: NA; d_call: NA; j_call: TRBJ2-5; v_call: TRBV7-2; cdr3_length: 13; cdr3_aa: CASSLGFQETQYF; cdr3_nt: TGTGCCAGCAGCTTAGGTTTTCAAGAGACCCAGTACTTC
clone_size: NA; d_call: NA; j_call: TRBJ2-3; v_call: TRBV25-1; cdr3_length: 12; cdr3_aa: CASNRGTDTQYF; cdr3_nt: TGTGCCAGCAACCGGGGGACAGATACGCAGTATTTT
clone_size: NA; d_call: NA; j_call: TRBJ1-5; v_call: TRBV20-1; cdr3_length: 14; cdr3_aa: CSASTGTGDQPQHF; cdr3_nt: TGCAGTGCTAGTACAGGGACTGGCGATCAGCCCCAGCATTTT
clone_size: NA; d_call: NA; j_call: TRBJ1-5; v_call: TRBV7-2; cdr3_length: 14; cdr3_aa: CASSLRGGTQPQHF; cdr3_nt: TGTGCCAGCAGCTTACGAGGAGGGACTCAGCCCCAGCATTTT
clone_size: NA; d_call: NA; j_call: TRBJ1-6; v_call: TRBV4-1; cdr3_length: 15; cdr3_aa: CASSTQDFGDSPLHF; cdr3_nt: TGCGCCAGCAGCACACAGGACTTCGGGGATTCACCCCTCCACTTT
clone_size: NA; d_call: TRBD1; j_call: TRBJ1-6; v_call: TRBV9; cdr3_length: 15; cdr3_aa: CASSSARGPDSPLHF; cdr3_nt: TGTGCCAGCAGCTCCGCCAGGGGGCCTGATTCACCCCTCCACTTT
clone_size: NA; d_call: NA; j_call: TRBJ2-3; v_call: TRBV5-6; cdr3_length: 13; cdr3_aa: CASSLDETDTQYF; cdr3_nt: TGTGCCAGCAGCTTGGACGAGACAGATACGCAGTATTTT